A selection of T cell receptor beta chains follows, all from one sample in a study of CD4 T cells in relation to SARS-CoV-2 and coronaviruses. What these receptors recognize is not known. Assay: immunoSEQ multiplex PCR; the TCRdb copy retains only in-frame clones and omits some. The repertoire holds just over 15,000 clones, with roughly three quarters as singletons. Sequences were obtained from CD4+ T cells from PBMCs, cultured in vitro. These receptor sequences come from a human donor in good health. Both conserved end residues are part of each CDR3. The order of the fields is V gene, D gene, J gene, CDR3 protein. D genes are given only for firm matches.

>TRBV11-2|NA|TRBJ1-2
CASRPEGGNYGYTF
>TRBV2|NA|TRBJ2-5
CASLQDSWGRQETQYF
>TRBV11-2|TRBD2|TRBJ2-1
CASSLKVLAGVASEQFF
>TRBV28|TRBD2|TRBJ2-7
CASSLGTSGRPYEQYF
>TRBV10-1|NA|TRBJ2-3
CASSPADTSTDTQYF
>TRBV6-5|NA|TRBJ2-5
CASTRTYRGQETQYF
>TRBV5-1|NA|TRBJ2-2
CASSLGAPGFNTGELFF
>TRBV5-1|NA|TRBJ2-7
CASSPGAAGPNYEQYF
>TRBV13|TRBD2|TRBJ2-2
CASSATSGRPGELFF
>TRBV24-1|NA|TRBJ1-2
CATSTGLDYGYTF
>TRBV19|TRBD2|TRBJ2-1
CASSTIAGVSNEQFF
>TRBV6-1|NA|TRBJ1-5
CASSEVDINQPQHF
>TRBV5-1|NA|TRBJ2-5
CASSISTGSRETQYF
>TRBV28|TRBD2|TRBJ2-1
CASSLSELAASGEQFF
>TRBV6-5|NA|TRBJ1-4
CASMGGSNEKLFF
>TRBV6-1|NA|TRBJ1-5
CASSEARGGQPQHF
>TRBV15|NA|TRBJ2-5
CATSRTNVGGGRETQYF
>TRBV7-9|NA|TRBJ1-2
CASSVLYGPTWGYTF
>TRBV11-3|NA|TRBJ2-4
CASSLDGGGFNIQYF
>TRBV5-8|NA|TRBJ2-7
CASSLISGRSYEQYF
>TRBV28|NA|TRBJ2-2
CASRPHGQRNTGELFF
>TRBV11-2|NA|TRBJ1-1
CASSSRVRAFF
>TRBV15|TRBD2|TRBJ2-5
CATSRDPLFTSGRGETQYF
>TRBV2|NA|TRBJ1-2
CASRGWGGYGYTF
>TRBV5-4|TRBD1|TRBJ1-4
CASSSGTGTEKLFF
>TRBV5-1|NA|TRBJ2-6
CASSLARGLRSGANVLTF
>TRBV6-1|TRBD1|TRBJ2-7
CASSEDGTGGYEQYF
>TRBV18|NA|TRBJ2-5
CASSPGTQGKETQYF
>TRBV7-6|TRBD2|TRBJ2-1
CASSLSSGPYNEQFF
>TRBV2|TRBD1|TRBJ2-5
CASMRDRDTQETQYF
>TRBV5-6|NA|TRBJ2-1
CASSLPLAALQVFNEQFF
>TRBV5-1|NA|TRBJ2-3
CASSWRPEQETRIDTQYF
>TRBV9|NA|TRBJ2-3
CASSVWGSGGGSFSDTQYF
>TRBV2|NA|TRBJ1-2
CAKNRGFLGYTF
>TRBV7-8|NA|TRBJ2-2
CASSVGTRSGTGELFF
>TRBV21-1|NA|TRBJ2-5
CASSKAWILWQGALQETQYF
>TRBV15|NA|TRBJ2-3
CATSRESTDTQYF
>TRBV28|NA|TRBJ2-7
CASSSWGGAHSYEQYF
>TRBV6-6|TRBD2|TRBJ2-7
CASRRLAGGESYEQYF
>TRBV20-1|NA|TRBJ2-7
CSASNGLLQLWSYEQYF
>TRBV27|NA|TRBJ2-1
CASSLSTWSEQFF
>TRBV5-4|NA|TRBJ2-2
CASSLAGGGGELFF
>TRBV28|NA|TRBJ1-4
CASSLLVATNEKLFF
>TRBV6-6|NA|TRBJ2-7
CASSYSFSEQYF
>TRBV29-1|TRBD1|TRBJ2-5
CSVEAGQGIQETQYF
>TRBV15|NA|TRBJ2-3
CATSRDRAGTGDTQYF